Presented here are 13 T cell receptor beta chains from one specimen sequenced in a study of blood T cell repertoires in COVID-19. Data came from immunoSEQ multiplex PCR; TCRdb stores just in-frame clones and leaves some out. The table records hundreds of thousands of clones, approximately 90% of them present only once. Source material: PBMCs or T cells enriched from blood (not recorded which). The receptors originated from a man aged 30 to 45 who had recovered from COVID-19.

The CDR3 here is CASSSGLAGVLGELFF. The CDR3 bases are TGCGCCAGCAGCTCGGGACTAGCGGGAGTTCTCGGGGAGCTGTTTTTT. The genes are TRBV5-1 and TRBJ2-2; 14 bases align to TRBD2. Per germline, CDR1 SGHRS and CDR2 YFSETQ. Trimming cost V 3 bases and J 7 bases; bases outside gene matches: 5. The CDR3 loop spans 16 amino acids.

The chain is built from TRBV5-1 and TRBJ2-5, with D uncertain. The CDR3 runs 14 residues. With 0 bases removed from V and 1 base from J, the gap between germline ends came to 7 bases. Germline CDR1 reads SGHRS; CDR2 reads YFSETQ. CDR3 sequence: CASSLEPTQETQYF. As DNA, the CDR3 is TGCGCCAGCAGCTTGGAGCCAACCCAAGAGACCCAGTACTTC.

The CDR3 DNA reads as TGTGCCAGCAGTTTAACCGGGATAACAGAAATCCATTACGAGCAGTACTTC. The encoded protein is CASSLTGITEIHYEQYF. The chain links TRBV27 to TRBJ2-7; possibly TRBD2 for D (5 bases). CDR1 and CDR2 (germline): MNHEY, SMNVEV (reference sequence). The CDR3 runs to 17 residues. V was pared by 2 bases and J by 4 bases, with 21 bases between.

This clone was observed once. The chain is built from TRBV2 and TRBJ2-7, with D possibly being TRBD1 (5 bases). The germline V gene has CDR1 SNHLY and CDR2 FYNNEI. The CDR3 is made up of 15 amino acids. The V end lost 8 bases, the J end lost 3 bases, and 20 bases lay between the germline ends. The CDR3 nucleotides are TGTGCCAGCGGCAGTGATCAGGACAAAGACTACGAGCAGTACTTC. Residues: CASGSDQDKDYEQYF.

This sequence joins TRBV24-1 and TRBJ2-7; perhaps TRBD2 as D (6 bases). CDR1 is KGHDR and CDR2 is SFDVKD in the germline V gene. The germline V and J ends were trimmed by 4 bases and 4 bases, with 16 bases remaining between them. There are 15 residues in the CDR3. The CDR3 sequence is CATSEHGQGGYEQYF. DNA of the CDR3: TGTGCCACCAGTGAACATGGGCAGGGAGGTTACGAGCAGTACTTC.

This clone was observed a handful of times. The rearrangement links TRBV6-5 to TRBJ1-1, with D possibly being TRBD1 (6 bases). The CDR3 consists of 13 residues. Trimming took off 5 bases at V and 2 bases at J, with 9 bases between the two ends. Per germline, CDR1 MNHEY and CDR2 SVGAGI. CDR3 protein: CASSRRGNTEAFF. DNA for the CDR3: TGTGCCAGCAGTCGCAGGGGAAACACTGAAGCTTTCTTT.

This rearrangement joins TRBV20-1 to TRBJ2-7; tentative D call: TRBD2 (6 bases). The ends were cut back, 6 bases at V and 9 bases at J, with 15 bases in the middle. There are 11 residues in the CDR3. Germline V gives CDR1 DFQATT, CDR2 SNEGSKA (reference sequence). The CDR3 region is CSALTRNVQYF. In DNA, the CDR3 is TGCAGTGCACTGACTAGGAATGTGCAGTACTTC.

J is TRBJ2-3 and V is TRBV19; TRBD2 might be the D (5 bases). Per germline, CDR1 LNHDA and CDR2 SQIVND (reference sequence). This CDR3 spans 12 amino acids. Trimming pared 11 bases from V and 4 bases from J, leaving 13 bases between. The CDR3: CASSEGADTQYF. In DNA, the CDR3 is TGTGCCTCCAGTGAGGGCGCAGATACGCAGTATTTT.

This clone was observed a handful of times. This sequence joins TRBV28 and TRBJ1-5, with 10 nucleotides matching TRBD1. The germline gives CDR1 MDHEN, CDR2 SYDVKM. The CDR3 extends over 15 amino acids. With V trimmed by 6 bases and J by 3 bases, 5 bases remained unmatched. Written as DNA, the CDR3 is TGTGCCAGCAGAACGGGACAGGGGAACAATCAGCCCCAGCATTTT. Protein product: CASRTGQGNNQPQHF.

The chain uses TRBV4-1 and TRBJ1-1; 8 nucleotides align to TRBD1. In germline, CDR1 is MGHRA, CDR2 YSYEKL. Unmatched junction bases numbered 10, after V lost 5 bases and J lost 11 bases. The CDR3 has 13 residues. As DNA, the CDR3 is TGCGCCAGCAGCGGCGAGGACAGGGTGGTTGCTTTCTTT. Protein sequence: CASSGEDRVVAFF.

In its sample, this clone was seen once. The chain couples TRBV5-4 to TRBJ1-1; TRBD1 might be the D (5 bases). This CDR3 contains 14 residues. Trimming removed 7 bases at V and 0 bases at J, with 13 bases between. Germline assignment: CDR1 SGHNT and CDR2 YYREEE (reference sequence). The CDR3 sequence is CASYGGSVNTEAFF. In DNA form, the CDR3 reads TGTGCCAGCTACGGGGGGTCGGTGAACACTGAAGCTTTCTTT.

This chain joins TRBV12-3 or TRBV12-4 and TRBJ2-3, with a tentative D call TRBD2 (5 bases). The CDR3 totals 13 residues. The germline V and J ends were trimmed by 6 bases and 4 bases, with 11 bases remaining between them. The CDR3 loop is CASRARRADTQYF. The CDR3 DNA reads TGTGCCAGCAGGGCTCGGCGGGCAGATACGCAGTATTTT.

This chain links TRBV19 with TRBJ2-6, with D perhaps matching TRBD2 (6 bases). Trimming took 3 bases from V and 4 from J, leaving 19 bases between them. CDR1 is LNHDA and CDR2 is SQIVND in the germline V gene (reference sequence). This CDR3 is built from 18 residues. DNA of the CDR3: TGTGCCAGTAGTATGATCGGGAGACTTAAGTCCGGGGCCAACGTCCTGACTTTC. Translating gives CASSMIGRLKSGANVLTF.